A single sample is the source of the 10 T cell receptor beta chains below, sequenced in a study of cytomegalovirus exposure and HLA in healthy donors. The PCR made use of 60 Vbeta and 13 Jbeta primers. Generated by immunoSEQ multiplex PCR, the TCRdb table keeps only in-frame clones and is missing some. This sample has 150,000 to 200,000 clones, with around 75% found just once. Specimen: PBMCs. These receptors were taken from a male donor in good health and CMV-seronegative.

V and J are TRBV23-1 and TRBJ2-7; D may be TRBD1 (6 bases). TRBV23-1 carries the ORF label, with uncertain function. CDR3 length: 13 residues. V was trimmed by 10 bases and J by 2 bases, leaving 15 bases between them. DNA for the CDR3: TGCGCCATCACCCCTAGGGGGACCTACGAGCAGTACTTC. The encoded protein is CAITPRGTYEQYF.

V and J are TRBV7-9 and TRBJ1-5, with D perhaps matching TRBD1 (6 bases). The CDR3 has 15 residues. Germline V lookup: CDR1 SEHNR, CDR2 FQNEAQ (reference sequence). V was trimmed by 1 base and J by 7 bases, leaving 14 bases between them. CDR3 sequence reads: CASSLGLQGGQPQHF. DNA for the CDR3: TGTGCCAGCAGCTTAGGTTTACAGGGCGGCCAGCCCCAGCATTTT. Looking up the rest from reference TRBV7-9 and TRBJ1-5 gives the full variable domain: DTGVSQNPRHKITKRGQNVTFRCDPISEHNRLYWYRQTLGQGPEFLTYFQNEAQLEKSRLLSDRFSAERPKGSFSTLEIQRTEQGDSAMYLCASSLGLQGGQPQHFGDGTRLSIL.

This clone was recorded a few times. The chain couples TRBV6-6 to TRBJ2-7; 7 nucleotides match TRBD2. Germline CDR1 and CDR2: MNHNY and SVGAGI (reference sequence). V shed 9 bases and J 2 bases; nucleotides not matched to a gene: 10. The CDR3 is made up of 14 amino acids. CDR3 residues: CASQWTSSTYEQYF. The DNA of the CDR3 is TGTGCCAGTCAGTGGACTAGTTCGACCTACGAGCAGTACTTC.

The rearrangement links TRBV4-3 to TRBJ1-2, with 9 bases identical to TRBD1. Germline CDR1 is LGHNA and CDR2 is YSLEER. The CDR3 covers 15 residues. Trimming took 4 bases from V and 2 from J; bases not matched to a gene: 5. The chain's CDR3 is CASSPFGTGNYGYTF. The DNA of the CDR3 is TGCGCCAGCAGCCCCTTCGGGACAGGGAACTATGGCTACACCTTC.

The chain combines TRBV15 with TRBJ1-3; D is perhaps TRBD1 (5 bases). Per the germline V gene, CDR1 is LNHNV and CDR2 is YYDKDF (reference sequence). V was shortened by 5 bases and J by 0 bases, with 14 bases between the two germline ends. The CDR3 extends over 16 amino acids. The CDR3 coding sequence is TGTGCCACCAGCCGTCAGATCGGGGGCTCTGGAAACACCATATATTTT. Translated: CATSRQIGGSGNTIYF.

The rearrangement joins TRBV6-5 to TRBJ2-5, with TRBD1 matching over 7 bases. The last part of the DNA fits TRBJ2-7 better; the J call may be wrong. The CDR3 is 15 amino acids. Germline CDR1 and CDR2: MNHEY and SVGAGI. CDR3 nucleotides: TGTGCCAGCAGCGAAACCCGGGACAGCCTCTACGAGCAGTACTTC. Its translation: CASSETRDSLYEQYF.

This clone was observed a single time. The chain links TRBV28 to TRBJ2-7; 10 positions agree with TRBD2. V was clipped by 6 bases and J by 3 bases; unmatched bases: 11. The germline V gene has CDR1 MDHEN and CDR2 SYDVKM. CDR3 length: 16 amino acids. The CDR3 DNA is TGTGCCAGCAGCCAAGGGGCACTAGCGGGGTTCTACGAGCAGTACTTC. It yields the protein CASSQGALAGFYEQYF.

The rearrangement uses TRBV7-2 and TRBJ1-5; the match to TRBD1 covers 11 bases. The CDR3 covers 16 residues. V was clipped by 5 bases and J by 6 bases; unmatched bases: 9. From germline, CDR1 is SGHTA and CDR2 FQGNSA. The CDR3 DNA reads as TGTGCCAGCAGCCCCCAGGGGGGACAGGGGGGTCAGCCCCAGCATTTT. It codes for CASSPQGGQGGQPQHF.

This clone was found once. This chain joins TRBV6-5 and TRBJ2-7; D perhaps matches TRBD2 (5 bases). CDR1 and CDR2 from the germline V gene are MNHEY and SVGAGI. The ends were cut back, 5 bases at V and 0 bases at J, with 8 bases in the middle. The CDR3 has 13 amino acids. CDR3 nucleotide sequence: TGTGCCAGCAGTGTTGGAGGCTCCTACGAGCAGTACTTC. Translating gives CASSVGGSYEQYF.

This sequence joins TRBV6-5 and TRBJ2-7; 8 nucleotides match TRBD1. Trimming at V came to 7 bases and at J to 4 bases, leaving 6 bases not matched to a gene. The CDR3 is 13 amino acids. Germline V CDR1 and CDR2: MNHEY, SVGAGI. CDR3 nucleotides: TGTGCCAGCACCAGGGGGCTAAGTTACGAGCAGTACTTC. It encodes CASTRGLSYEQYF.